This is a list of T cell receptor beta chains from one sample in a study of beta chain features in type 1 diabetes. Clones were read by immunoSEQ multiplex PCR, and TCRdb kept only the in-frame ones, dropping some. Of about 150,000 clones listed, 7% to 9% are singletons. Sequencing was done on a sample of central memory CD4+ T cells from blood. These receptors all stem from a man aged 18 to 30 with type 1 diabetes. CDR3s include the opening cysteine and the closing phenylalanine or tryptophan. Fields, in order: D gene, J gene, V gene, CDR3 length, clone size, CDR3 protein, CDR3 DNA. The D gene is left open where the match is weak. Rows may omit the clone size; those that give it use once, few, many or a size class.

TRBD2 | TRBJ2-2 | TRBV18 | 17 | few | CASSPPVSGTSPGELFF | TGTGCCAGCTCACCACCGGTTAGCGGGACCTCCCCCGGGGAGCTGTTTTTT
TRBD2 | TRBJ2-1 | TRBV19 | 12 | few | CAIRTSGNEQFF | TGTGCCATTCGGACTAGCGGCAATGAGCAGTTCTTC
TRBD1 | TRBJ2-5 | TRBV6-1 | 13 | few | CASSNRGQETQYF | TGTGCCAGCAGTAACAGGGGCCAAGAGACCCAGTACTTC
. | TRBJ1-4 | TRBV7-9 | 14 | . | CASSLGQLNEKLFF | TGTGCCAGCAGCTTAGGACAGCTTAATGAAAAACTGTTTTTT
TRBD1 | TRBJ2-7 | TRBV2 | 15 | few | CASSVSGTGPYEQYF | TGTGCCAGCAGTGTTTCCGGGACAGGGCCCTACGAGCAGTACTTC
. | TRBJ2-3 | TRBV7-2 | 14 | . | CASSVAGTTDTQYF | TGCGCCAGCAGCGTCGCAGGGACTACAGATACGCAGTATTTT
. | TRBJ1-5 | TRBV10-3 | 14 | few | CAIRGEGGNQPQHF | TGTGCCATCCGGGGAGAGGGGGGCAATCAGCCCCAGCATTTT
. | TRBJ2-2 | TRBV29-1 | 12 | few | CSVGQGTGELFF | TGCAGCGTTGGGCAGGGGACCGGGGAGCTGTTTTTT
TRBD2 | TRBJ2-1 | TRBV19 | 15 | . | CASSSLSAGGNEQFF | TGTGCCAGTAGTTCCCTTTCAGCGGGAGGCAATGAGCAGTTCTTC
TRBD2 | TRBJ2-7 | TRBV5-1 | 16 | . | CASSLMAGGYSYEQYF | TGCGCCAGCAGCTTGATGGCGGGGGGTTACTCCTACGAGCAGTACTTC
. | TRBJ2-5 | TRBV10-2 | 11 | few | CASSARETQYF | TGCGCCAGCAGTGCTCGAGAGACCCAGTACTTC
TRBD1 | TRBJ1-2 | TRBV5-4 | 15 | . | CASRDVGTGVGGYTF | TGTGCCAGCAGGGACGTCGGGACAGGGGTTGGTGGCTACACCTTC
TRBD2 | TRBJ2-4 | TRBV28 | 18 | . | CASSLGASGTLAKNIQYF | TGTGCCAGCAGTTTGGGGGCTAGCGGGACACTAGCCAAAAACATTCAGTACTTC
TRBD1 | TRBJ1-3 | TRBV7-9 | 16 | few | CASSLAGQYSGNTIYF | TGTGCCAGCAGCTTAGCGGGACAGTACTCTGGAAACACCATATATTTT
TRBD2 | TRBJ2-7 | TRBV4-2 | 16 | . | CASSQGGLAGKYEQYF | TGTGCCAGCAGCCAAGGGGGACTAGCGGGAAAATACGAGCAGTACTTC
TRBD1 | TRBJ1-1 | TRBV7-9 | 17 | . | CASSFSPGTGVGTEAFF | TGTGCCAGCAGCTTTAGTCCCGGGACAGGGGTGGGCACTGAAGCTTTCTTT
TRBD2 | TRBJ2-7 | TRBV7-2 | 15 | . | CASSMIAGGPGKQYF | TGTGCCAGCAGCATGATAGCGGGAGGGCCCGGCAAGCAGTACTTC
. | TRBJ2-3 | TRBV9 | 12 | few | CASSRFADTQYF | TGTGCCAGCAGCCGGTTTGCAGATACGCAGTATTTT
. | TRBJ1-1 | TRBV11-2 | 12 | few | CASSPVGSEAFF | TGTGCCAGCAGTCCGGTCGGGTCTGAAGCTTTCTTT
TRBD2 | TRBJ2-7 | TRBV9 | 13 | few | CASSGLAGNEQYF | TGTGCCAGCAGCGGACTAGCGGGGAACGAGCAGTACTTC
. | TRBJ2-4 | TRBV29-1 | 13 | many | CSVVIPGRNIQYF | TGCAGCGTTGTGATTCCAGGTCGAAACATTCAGTACTTC
. | TRBJ2-1 | TRBV28 | 16 | . | CASSPPRGSSYNEQFF | TGTGCCAGCAGTCCCCCCCGAGGGAGCTCCTACAATGAGCAGTTCTTC
. | TRBJ2-1 | TRBV7-2 | 13 | few | CASGSQLENEQFF | TGTGCCAGCGGGAGTCAGTTGGAGAATGAGCAGTTCTTC
TRBD1 | TRBJ1-1 | TRBV7-9 | 14 | few | CASSPRQGNTEAFF | TGTGCCAGCAGCCCCCGACAGGGGAACACTGAAGCTTTCTTT
. | TRBJ1-1 | TRBV7-2 | 13 | few | CASSPQGITEAFF | TGTGCCAGCAGTCCCCAGGGGATCACTGAAGCTTTCTTT
. | TRBJ1-4 | TRBV5-1 | 16 | few | CASSPLGSGSGEKLFF | TGCGCCAGCAGCCCCCTTGGGTCGGGGTCGGGGGAAAAACTGTTTTTT
TRBD2 | TRBJ2-5 | TRBV4-2 | 16 | . | CASSLASQGGLETQYF | TGTGCCAGCAGCTTAGCGAGTCAGGGAGGGCTAGAGACCCAGTACTTC
TRBD1 | TRBJ1-1 | TRBV4-2 | 15 | few | CASSHLQGLNTEAFF | TGTGCCAGCAGCCACCTACAGGGGTTGAACACTGAAGCTTTCTTT
TRBD2 | TRBJ2-5 | TRBV5-4 | 15 | few | CASSLSGRAAETQYF | TGTGCCAGCAGCTTGTCCGGGAGGGCGGCGGAGACCCAGTACTTC
. | TRBJ2-2 | TRBV5-1 | 16 | few | CASSPDSPTNTGELFF | TGCGCCAGCAGCCCGGACTCACCGACCAACACCGGGGAGCTGTTTTTT
. | TRBJ1-2 | TRBV5-1 | 14 | . | CASSIGQTLEGYTF | TGCGCCAGCAGCATCGGACAGACTCTCGAGGGCTACACCTTC
TRBD2 | TRBJ2-3 | TRBV6-5 | 13 | . | CASSSPGGDTQYF | TGTGCCAGCAGTTCTCCGGGAGGCGATACGCAGTATTTT
TRBD2 | TRBJ2-7 | TRBV5-1 | 16 | . | CASSLGVAGGLGEQYF | TGCGCCAGCAGCTTGGGGGTAGCGGGGGGACTAGGCGAGCAGTACTTC
. | TRBJ2-5 | TRBV5-4 | 15 | . | CASSYSTQGGETQYF | TGCGCCAGCAGCTACTCCACCCAGGGGGGAGAGACCCAGTACTTC
TRBD2 | TRBJ2-1 | TRBV7-2 | 15 | few | CASSLELAGGVEQFF | TGTGCCAGCAGCTTGGAACTAGCGGGGGGTGTTGAGCAGTTCTTC
. | TRBJ1-2 | TRBV4-3 | 18 | . | CASSQDGPGHREHYGYTF | TGCGCCAGCAGCCAAGATGGTCCGGGACATCGAGAACACTATGGCTACACCTTC
. | TRBJ2-7 | TRBV4-2 | 17 | . | CASSQEGLGTAGNEQYF | TGTGCCAGCAGCCAAGAAGGCCTCGGGACTGCCGGCAACGAGCAGTACTTC
. | TRBJ1-2 | TRBV28 | 15 | . | CASRGAPGGDYGYTF | TGTGCCAGCAGGGGCGCCCCGGGAGGGGACTATGGCTACACCTTC
TRBD1 | TRBJ2-2 | TRBV19 | 15 | . | CASIIGTGYTGELFF | TGTGCCAGTATCATCGGGACAGGCTACACCGGGGAGCTGTTTTTT
. | TRBJ1-1 | TRBV6-5 | 15 | few | CASSYAGQGNTEAFF | TGTGCCAGCAGTTACGCCGGGCAGGGGAACACTGAAGCTTTCTTT
. | TRBJ2-7 | TRBV23-1 | 17 | few | CASSPYLQTGTDYEQYF | TGCGCCAGCAGTCCCTACCTCCAGACTGGAACGGACTACGAGCAGTACTTC
. | TRBJ2-5 | TRBV5-8 | 14 | . | CASSGGTAQETQYF | TGTGCCAGCAGCGGAGGGACAGCGCAAGAGACCCAGTACTTC
. | TRBJ1-2 | TRBV4-2 | 16 | few | CASSQDVVRLSGSPLF | TGTGCCAGCAGCCAAGATGTTGTAAGGCTGTCAGGGTCCCCTCTCTTC
TRBD2 | TRBJ2-1 | TRBV18 | 14 | few | CASSPERGMGEQFF | TGTGCCAGCTCCCCCGAGCGGGGGATGGGGGAGCAGTTCTTC
TRBD2 | TRBJ2-1 | TRBV30 | 13 | few | CAWRLAGVGEQFF | TGTGCCTGGAGACTAGCGGGAGTTGGCGAGCAGTTCTTC
TRBD2 | TRBJ2-1 | TRBV14 | 15 | . | CASSLAGGSYNEQFF | TGTGCCAGCAGCCTAGCGGGGGGGTCCTACAATGAGCAGTTCTTC
TRBD1 | TRBJ2-1 | TRBV5-1 | 17 | . | CASSLGGWGQGNNEQFF | TGCGCCAGCAGCTTGGGAGGGTGGGGACAGGGCAACAATGAGCAGTTCTTC
. | TRBJ2-7 | TRBV5-1 | 13 | few | CASRPDSYYEQYF | TGCGCCAGCAGACCAGACTCTTACTACGAGCAGTACTTC
TRBD1 | TRBJ2-5 | TRBV28 | 15 | few | CASSTRQGGIETQYF | TGTGCCAGCAGTACTAGACAGGGGGGTATCGAGACCCAGTACTTC
. | TRBJ2-7 | TRBV10-3 | 14 | . | CAIATNRERGEQYF | TGTGCCATTGCTACGAACAGGGAGAGAGGCGAGCAGTACTTC
. | TRBJ1-4 | TRBV18 | 14 | . | CASSPQGSGEKLFF | TGTGCCAGCTCACCGCAGGGATCTGGTGAAAAACTGTTTTTT
. | TRBJ2-1 | TRBV29-1 | 13 | few | CSVEVTEYNEQFF | TGCAGCGTTGAAGTAACAGAATACAATGAGCAGTTCTTC
TRBD2 | TRBJ2-5 | TRBV5-1 | 16 | . | CASSLGPAGGQETQYF | TGCGCCAGCAGCTTGGGCCCAGCGGGGGGGCAAGAGACCCAGTACTTC
TRBD2 | TRBJ2-1 | TRBV5-1 | 16 | . | CASSRQNSGYYNEQFF | TGCGCCAGCAGCCGACAAAATAGCGGGTACTACAATGAGCAGTTCTTC
. | TRBJ1-2 | TRBV4-1 | 16 | . | CASSQEVTRERHGYTF | TGCGCCAGCAGCCAAGAAGTTACGCGGGAGCGGCATGGCTACACCTTC